The 2 T cell receptor beta chains below come from one sample, sequenced in a study of naive and memory T cell subsets (dated by TCRdb to 2016 to 2017). Study-level results and caveats: A few larger clonotypes were present in naive repertoires, especially CD8 naive repertoires, and these clonotypes were possibly memory cells re-expressing CD45RA.

To prepare the library, UMI-ligation and nested PCR was applied. Instrument used: Illumina MiSeq. To cover both TRBC1 and TRBC2, the beta constant-region primer consisted of an equimolar mix of two oligonucleotides. Four rounds of PCR, combining the SP2 primer with nested alpha and beta constant-region primers, were used to amplify the ligated cDNA. The public sequencing data were trimmed at Q25 with fastp and processed into clonotypes with MiXCR by TCRdb, which kept only in-frame beta chains. CDR3 protein duplicates are merged, each entry listing the most common genes and DNA. The sample profile shows tens of thousands of distinct CDR3 sequences; around 11% of them were found once. The leading ten clones occupy over 0.11% of the sample. The antigens of these receptors remain unknown. Specimen: naive CD4+ T cells from blood. The meaning of the sample's cell subset or site label: naive T cells, CD45RA high CD27+. All receptors come from a human donor in good health.

The table lists this clonotype with a few counts. J is TRBJ1-2 and V is TRBV21-1. TRBV21-1 is deemed a pseudogene. The CDR3 is made up of 14 amino acids. CDR3 protein: CASSKEKGRDGYTF. The CDR3 DNA reads as TGTGCCAGCAGCAAAGAGAAGGGGAGGGACGGCTACACCTTC.

This clonotype has a handful of counts. CDR3 region: CASRSAGNSPLHF. The CDR3 DNA sequence: TGTGCCAGCAGATCGGCGGGCAATTCACCCCTCCACTTT. The V gene is TRBV2, the J gene TRBJ1-6; D is unclear. Trimming removed 6 bases at V and 7 bases at J, with 10 bases between. Germline V CDR1 and CDR2: SNHLY, FYNNEI. The CDR3 has 13 amino acids.